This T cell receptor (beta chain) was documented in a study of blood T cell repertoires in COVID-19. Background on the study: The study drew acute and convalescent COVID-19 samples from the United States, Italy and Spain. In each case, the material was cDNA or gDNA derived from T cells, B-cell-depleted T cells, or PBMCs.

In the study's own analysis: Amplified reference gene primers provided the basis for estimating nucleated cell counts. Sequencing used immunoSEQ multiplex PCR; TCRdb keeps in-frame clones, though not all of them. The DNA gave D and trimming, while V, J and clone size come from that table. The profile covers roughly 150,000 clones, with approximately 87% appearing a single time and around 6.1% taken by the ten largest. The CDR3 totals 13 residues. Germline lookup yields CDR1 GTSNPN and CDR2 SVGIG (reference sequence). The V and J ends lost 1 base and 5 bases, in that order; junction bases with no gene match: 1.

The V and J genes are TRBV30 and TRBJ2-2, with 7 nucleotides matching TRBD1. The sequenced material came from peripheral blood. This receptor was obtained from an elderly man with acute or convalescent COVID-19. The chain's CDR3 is CAWSEQGTGELFF. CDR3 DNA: TGTGCCTGGAGTGAACAGGGGACCGGGGAGCTGTTTTTT.